The next 25 T cell receptor beta chains were all read from a single sample in a study of blood T cell repertoires in COVID-19. Some clones are missing from TCRdb's copy, which holds only in-frame ones; the method was immunoSEQ multiplex PCR. The data contain about 87,000 clones, about 80% of them seen just once; the ten biggest clones take up about 2.1%. Material: peripheral blood. The receptors originated from a woman aged 65 to 85 with acute or convalescent COVID-19.

This chain connects TRBV27 to TRBJ1-2; tentative D call: TRBD1 (5 bases). Germline V CDR1 and CDR2: MNHEY, SMNVEV (reference sequence). CDR3 length: 15 amino acids. V gave up 5 bases and J gave up 3 bases, with 16 bases separating them. The CDR3 bases are TGTGCCAGCAGTGTTAAACACAGCAGGGACTATGGCTACACCTTC. This codes for CASSVKHSRDYGYTF.

The rearrangement uses TRBV30 and TRBJ2-7, with 8 bases lining up with TRBD1. V lost 4 bases and J lost 4; bases outside the gene matches: 3. In germline, CDR1 is GTSNPN, CDR2 SVGIG (reference sequence). The CDR3 totals 12 residues. The CDR3 here is CAWTQGGYEQYF. CDR3 DNA: TGTGCCTGGACACAGGGGGGTTACGAGCAGTACTTC. The full variable domain, completed using reference TRBV30 and TRBJ2-7, is SQTIHQWPATLVQPVGSPLSLECTVEGTSNPNLYWYRQAAGRGLQLLFYSVGIGQISSEVPQNLSASRPQDRQFILSSKKLLLSDSGFYLCAWTQGGYEQYFGPGTRLTVT.

V and J are TRBV5-6 and TRBJ2-1; 9 bases fit TRBD1. V was clipped by 0 bases and J by 5 bases; unmatched bases: 12. The CDR3 loop spans 18 amino acids. Germline V lookup: CDR1 SGHDT, CDR2 YYEEEE. For the CDR3, the DNA is TGTGCCAGCAGCTTGGCCGCCAAGAGGACAGGGGCTAACAATGAGCAGTTCTTC. This translates into CASSLAAKRTGANNEQFF.

This chain links TRBV4-1 with TRBJ1-1, with D perhaps matching TRBD1 (6 bases). The germline CDR1 and CDR2 sequences are MGHRA and YSYEKL. The CDR3 runs 15 residues. V gave up 4 bases and J gave up 7 bases, with 19 bases separating them. CDR3 amino acids: CASSRRGGGFNEAFF. The CDR3 DNA reads as TGCGCCAGCAGCCGAAGAGGGGGGGGTTTCAATGAAGCTTTCTTT.

The chain recombines TRBV19 with TRBJ1-4; no reliable D call. Trimming took off 3 bases at V and 7 bases at J, with 18 bases between the two ends. The CDR3 sequence is 16 residues long. Germline V lookup: CDR1 LNHDA, CDR2 SQIVND (reference sequence). CDR3 region: CASSMVPGWKSEKLFF. The CDR3 region has the DNA TGTGCCAGTAGTATGGTCCCGGGGTGGAAAAGTGAAAAACTGTTTTTT.

This chain links TRBV2 with TRBJ1-2; D gene unclear. Germline CDR1 is SNHLY and CDR2 is FYNNEI. The CDR3 is 13 amino acids. V was pared by 9 bases and J by 2 bases, with 13 bases between. CDR3 bases: TGTGCCAGTTCATTGGGAGGGAACTATGGCTACACCTTC. Residues: CASSLGGNYGYTF.

The V call is TRBV27, the J call TRBJ1-1, with 7 positions matching TRBD1. Germline V lookup: CDR1 MNHEY, CDR2 SMNVEV (reference sequence). J lost 1 base, V lost 7 bases, and 3 bases had no gene match. This CDR3 is built from 13 residues. CDR3 region: CASTGTENTEAFF. CDR3 in DNA: TGTGCCAGCACCGGGACAGAGAACACTGAAGCTTTCTTT.

The J gene is TRBJ2-7, the V gene TRBV19, with D maybe TRBD2 (5 bases). Germline V gene sequence: CDR1 LNHDA, CDR2 SQIVND (reference sequence). Trimming pared 4 bases from V and 2 bases from J, leaving 12 bases between. The CDR3 has 14 amino acids. As DNA, the CDR3 is TGTGCCAGTAGTACCCCGGGGAATCCCTACGAGCAGTACTTC. It translates to CASSTPGNPYEQYF.

The rearrangement joins TRBV5-1 to TRBJ1-2; 8 bases fit TRBD1. V lost 3 bases to trimming and J lost 4 bases; unmatched junction nucleotides: 8. This CDR3 has 15 amino acids. The germline gives CDR1 SGHRS, CDR2 YFSETQ. The chain's CDR3 is CASSSSTGVGYGYTF. The CDR3 DNA sequence: TGCGCCAGCAGCTCGTCGACAGGGGTCGGCTATGGCTACACCTTC.

The gene calls are TRBV2 and TRBJ1-4; tentative D call: TRBD1 (6 bases). Germline V gene lookup returns CDR1 SNHLY and CDR2 FYNNEI. Trimming removed 7 bases from V and 8 bases from J, with 14 bases in between. The CDR3 contains 13 residues. The CDR3 here is CASMGAQIEKLFF. The CDR3 DNA follows: TGTGCCAGCATGGGGGCCCAAATCGAAAAACTGTTTTTT.

The chain couples TRBV10-3 to TRBJ2-7; TRBD1 aligns across 10 bases. CDR3 length: 13 amino acids. Unmatched junction bases numbered 8, after V lost 10 bases and J lost 5 bases. Germline values: CDR1 ENHRY, CDR2 SYGVKD. The CDR3 DNA reads TGTGCCACGGCCGGGACAGGGGCTCACGAGCAGTACTTC. Amino acid sequence: CATAGTGAHEQYF.

This clone was seen only a few times. The V and J genes are TRBV19 and TRBJ1-4, with no clear D. Germline assignment: CDR1 LNHDA and CDR2 SQIVND (reference sequence). Between the trimmed V and J ends, which lost 6 bases and 5 bases, there was a span of 10 bases. CDR3 length equals 13 residues. The CDR3 loop reads CASRPGLNEKLFF. CDR3 nucleotides: TGTGCCAGTAGACCTGGACTGAATGAAAAACTGTTTTTT.

The chain employs TRBV18 and TRBJ1-1, with D maybe TRBD1 (5 bases). CDR1 is KGHSH and CDR2 is LQKENI in the germline V gene. The CDR3 is made up of 16 amino acids. Between the trimmed V and J ends, which lost 1 base and 0 bases, there was a span of 12 bases. The CDR3 is CASSPRSDSVNTEAFF. CDR3 nucleotides: TGTGCCAGCTCACCACGGTCAGACAGCGTGAACACTGAAGCTTTCTTT.

J is TRBJ1-5 and V is TRBV5-6; D is perhaps TRBD1 (5 bases). The V end was cut by 2 bases, the J end by 7 bases, with 16 bases between. The germline CDR1 and CDR2 sequences are SGHDT and YYEEEE. The CDR3 spans 15 residues. The CDR3 nucleotides are TGTGCCAGCAGCTTAAGTCTCCGGGGGGACCAGCCCCAGCATTTT. Residues: CASSLSLRGDQPQHF.

A note on this clone: The sample holds other DNA sequences that translate to the same CDR3. This sequence joins TRBV5-6 and TRBJ1-5; TRBD1 might be the D (5 bases). The germline CDR1 and CDR2 sequences are SGHDT and YYEEEE. Trimming shortened V by 4 bases and J by 0 bases, and 11 bases separated the two germline ends. CDR3 length: 15 amino acids. The CDR3 here is CASSLGGYSNQPQHF. The CDR3 nucleotides are TGTGCCAGCAGCCTCGGGGGTTATAGCAATCAGCCCCAGCATTTT.

The chain combines TRBV4-1 with TRBJ1-2; D gene uncertain. Germline V gives CDR1 MGHRA, CDR2 YSYEKL. This CDR3 is built from 14 residues. Trimming took off 4 bases at V and 4 bases at J, with 13 bases between the two ends. In DNA, the CDR3 is TGCGCCAGCAGCCTTCCGGGTTTAAGCTATGGCTACACCTTC. It encodes CASSLPGLSYGYTF.

In this sample, this clone turned up once. The chain combines TRBV24-1 with TRBJ1-2, with D possibly matching TRBD1 (5 bases). V gave up 4 bases and J gave up 8 bases, with 22 bases separating them. The length of the CDR3 is 16 residues. Germline V lookup: CDR1 KGHDR, CDR2 SFDVKD. The CDR3 region is CATSDSRTDSSGGYTF. Written as DNA, the CDR3 is TGTGCCACCAGTGACTCGAGAACCGACAGTTCTGGAGGCTACACCTTC.

V usage is TRBV12-3 or TRBV12-4 and J usage is TRBJ1-5; D remains unclear. The CDR3 is 13 residues long. The germline V and J ends were trimmed by 3 bases and 2 bases, with 5 bases remaining between them. CDR3 coding DNA: TGTGCCAGCAGTTTTGGGCGCAATCAGCCCCAGCATTTT. Encoded protein: CASSFGRNQPQHF.

With regard to this clone: The sample contains more than one DNA sequence encoding this CDR3. The V gene is TRBV6-5, the J gene TRBJ1-1; D not certain. Germline CDR1 reads MNHEY; CDR2 reads SVGAGI. The CDR3 is made up of 14 amino acids. The V end was cut by 4 bases, the J end by 3 bases, with 12 bases between. In DNA, the CDR3 is TGTGCCAGCAGTTTCCGCGGGGAGGACACTGAAGCTTTCTTT. This encodes CASSFRGEDTEAFF.

The J gene is TRBJ1-5, the V gene TRBV2; possible D gene TRBD1, 6 bases. V lost 6 bases, J lost 3 bases, and 9 bases lay in between. There are 13 residues in the CDR3. Germline CDR1 reads SNHLY; CDR2 reads FYNNEI. CDR3 residues: CASRRDNNQPQHF. In DNA form, the CDR3 reads TGTGCCAGCAGACGGGACAACAATCAGCCCCAGCATTTT.

The rearrangement links TRBV7-9 to TRBJ2-1; 10 nucleotides align to TRBD2. The CDR3 extends over 15 amino acids. V gave up 1 base and J gave up 5 bases; unmatched junction bases: 2. Germline CDR1 reads SEHNR; CDR2 reads FQNEAQ (reference sequence). The CDR3 coding sequence is TGTGCCAGCAGCTTAGTTAGCGGGGGGAACAATGAGCAGTTCTTC. Its protein is CASSLVSGGNNEQFF.

This sequence joins TRBV5-1 and TRBJ1-1; TRBD1 aligns across 7 bases. J gave up 2 bases and V 3 bases, and 10 bases lay outside the gene matches. This CDR3 contains 16 residues. Germline-derived CDR1 and CDR2 are SGHRS and YFSETQ. The CDR3 sequence is CASSSPTGTVNTEAFF. The CDR3 region has the DNA TGCGCCAGCAGCTCGCCAACGGGGACAGTTAACACTGAAGCTTTCTTT.

This clone was seen only once. The rearrangement joins TRBV28 to TRBJ1-6; D unclear. V dropped 10 bases and J dropped 7 bases, with 11 bases sitting between them. CDR1 MDHEN and CDR2 SYDVKM come from the germline V gene. This CDR3 region has 12 residues. Here the CDR3 reads CATREENSPLHF. In DNA, the CDR3 is TGTGCCACCCGGGAGGAGAATTCACCCCTCCACTTT.

The genes are TRBV9 and TRBJ2-3, with 7 bases aligning to TRBD2. The CDR3 has 13 amino acids. Trimming took 7 bases from V and 0 from J; bases not matched to a gene: 2. Germline V lookup: CDR1 SGDLS, CDR2 YYNGEE. The CDR3 spells CASARGSTDTQYF. CDR3 DNA sequence: TGTGCCAGCGCGCGGGGGAGCACAGATACGCAGTATTTT.

V usage is TRBV30 and J usage is TRBJ2-3; D is undetermined. CDR1 is GTSNPN, CDR2 SVGIG, per germline (reference sequence). The CDR3 consists of 13 residues. Between the trimmed V and J ends, which lost 1 base and 1 base, there was a span of 6 bases. CDR3 DNA: TGTGCCTGGAGTGATATAGGCACAGATACGCAGTATTTT. This gives the protein CAWSDIGTDTQYF.